This T cell receptor beta chain was documented in a study of CD8+ T cells in alopecia areata (dated by TCRdb to 2017 to 2018). About the study as a whole: The treated patients took part in an open-label pilot trial in which moderate-to-severe alopecia areata was treated with oral tofacitinib at 5 to 10 mg twice daily. Patients received tofacitinib for 6 to 18 months and were then followed off drug for 6 months to check for delayed response and recurrence. For the treated patients, the SALT score, which quantifies what percentage of scalp surface area is affected, served as the measure of disease severity. High-throughput TCRbeta sequencing was used to examine T cell clonal expansion in alopecia areata in both the C3H/HeJ mouse model and human patients. Scalp tissue and sorted CD4+ and CD8+ peripheral blood T cells from patchy and totalis/universalis alopecia areata patients and from healthy controls were covered by human TCRbeta sequencing. Biopsies were taken from tofacitinib-treated patients at baseline and again at 4 and 24 weeks into treatment, and several of those patients also had a later scalp biopsy. Clonality in the scalp was compared among normal scalp (n=4), patchy alopecia areata scalp (n=8), and alopecia totalis/universalis scalp (n=8). RNA was obtained with the PAXgene miRNA kit for fixed scalp, the miRNeasy kit for PBMCs, and the RNeasy kit for mouse skin. Amplification of TCRbeta CDR3 regions was done by immunoSEQ multiplex PCR using 35 Vbeta forward primers and 13 Jbeta reverse primers.

From the cysteine through the phenylalanine, the CDR3 covers 15 amino acids. The retained sequence is limited to the CDR3, 45 bases, with the frame set at the first base. Trimming takes 0 bases from V and 5 bases from J, and the germline ends sit 14 bases apart. The germline V gene gives CDR1 as SGHTA and CDR2 as FQGNSA. General study outcomes and caveats: The treated cohort was small, with a single nonresponder, so links between baseline CD8+ expansion and response need larger studies. Shared TCR sequences between patients were less evident than in mice, which may be partly attributable to HLA diversity in the patient population. Compared with normal scalp, lesional scalp, particularly in alopecia totalis/universalis, had higher clonality and more expanded CD8+ clones, which suggests antigenic drive. During tofacitinib treatment, many expanded lesional clones remained in scalp and blood, and this persistence may partly explain relapse after treatment is stopped. Unlike mouse skin, where gammadelta T cells dominate, normal human skin contains resident alphabeta T cells that get sequenced too, which complicates analysis of the scalp TCR repertoire. Tofacitinib significantly decreased scalp clonality and the number of expanded CD8+ clones among the top 100 scalp clones.

The label giving this sample's time point can be read as: roughly 26 weeks on oral tofacitinib. The sample's treatment or condition, from its label and the paper: oral pan-JAK inhibitor, 5-10 mg twice daily. Lesional scalp punch biopsies and peripheral blood were obtained from alopecia areata patients. PBMCs were separated by density centrifugation and stained for CD3, CD4 and CD8, after which CD4+ and CD8+ T cells were sorted on a FACSAria. The library was prepared using the immunoSEQ multiplex PCR assay. To provide template for TCR sequencing, every sample had RNA extracted and reverse transcribed into cDNA. First-strand cDNA was synthesized with SuperScript III using a 2:1 mix of oligo-dT and random hexamers. A synthetic immune receptor repertoire was used to gauge amplification bias, and whatever bias remained was removed computationally. In the original analysis: After raw reads were preprocessed to remove errors, the CDR3 was defined following IMGT conventions as running from the conserved cysteine to phenylalanine. Clonality was computed as 1 minus the Shannon entropy, with the entropy normalized by log2 of the number of productive unique TCRs. Scalp TCRbeta sequences were cross-referenced with sorted blood CD4 and CD8 repertoires so that the CD4 or CD8 identity of scalp clones could be inferred. TCRdb provides this immuneACCESS table in a form limited to in-frame rearrangements. Some clones are lacking; in checked studies, under half of them reflect an unresolved V gene, and why the rest are absent is not known. For V, J and clone size, that table is used; D and trimming come from the DNA. The sample has about 200,000 clones on record, 55% to 70% of them singletons. Of the sample, 5.5% to 6% falls within the top ten clones.

Concerning this clone: This clone's antigen is unknown. No base-level quality is on record; no much larger clone is a single base apart.

The sequence joins TRBV7-2 to TRBJ2-7; TRBD2 could be the D gene, as 6 bases match. The receptor's source is a human donor with alopecia areata. The source was CD4+ T cells sorted from blood, collected at week 24, from a patient treated with tofacitinib. The CDR3 is CASSLARDWANEQYF. The DNA reads TGTGCCAGCAGCTTAGCCCGGGACTGGGCAAACGAGCAGTACTTC.